This TCR beta chain was captured by sequencing in a study of persistence of HIV-infected CD4 T cells. Overall study: Up to 180 mL blood was drawn at multiple time points; a couple of donors had single-time leukapheresis.

CDR3 length: 16 amino acids. Per germline, CDR1 MNHEY and CDR2 SMNVEV (reference sequence). V gave up 7 bases and J gave up 3 bases, with 19 bases separating them. As to this clone: What it recognizes is unknown.

Cells were stimulated with overlapping HIV-1 Gag 15-mer peptides. CD40L-negative CD69-negative CD45RO-high memory CD4+ T cells were sorted as populations depleted of antigen-responding cells. Before stimulation, PBMCs underwent CD8+ T cell depletion. The immunoSEQ assay was version 4, run in survey mode. Clones were sequenced by immunoSEQ multiplex PCR, and TCRdb holds only the in-frame ones, with some missing. The sample lists over 30,000 clones; 82% were seen once. The study, taken as a whole, reports: Degenerate expanded CDR3beta sequences were enriched among CMV- and Gag-responding cells.

Specimen: cultured CD4+ T cells from PBMCs, collected from a patient who received antiretroviral therapy. The rearrangement joins TRBV27 to TRBJ2-4, with TRBD1 as a possible D gene (5 bases). The origin of this receptor is an adult with HIV. The donor label of this sample is uncertain. The CDR3 region is CASTHTNTQGKNIQYF. DNA for the CDR3: TGTGCCAGCACCCACACCAATACCCAGGGCAAAAACATTCAGTACTTC.